These T cell receptor beta chains were read from a single sample in a study of CD8 T cells in ankylosing spondylitis. TCRdb fed the 5' RACE reads into MiXCR, producing one record per CDR3 protein. This table has approximately 130,000 distinct CDR3 sequences, about a tenth appearing once. Sequencing input: blood, either unsorted or a sorted T cell fraction (not recorded which). Every receptor here comes from a male donor with ankylosing spondylitis or in good health (not recorded which). Both conserved end residues are part of each CDR3. D genes are given only for firm matches. A clone size is listed for some rows: how often the clone was seen (once, few, many), or a class if it is expanded.

j_call clone_size v_call d_call cdr3_aa cdr3_nt
TRBJ2-7 few TRBV29-1 . CSVVDSISYEQYF TGCAGCGTGGTCGACAGTATCTCCTACGAGCAGTACTTC
TRBJ2-5 few TRBV28 . CASLPGQIKETQYF TGTGCCAGCCTCCCGGGACAAATAAAAGAGACCCAGTACTTC
TRBJ1-5 many TRBV5-1 . CASSSDVNQPQHF TGCGCCAGCAGCTCGGACGTAAATCAGCCCCAGCATTTT
TRBJ2-5 . TRBV12-3/TRBV12-4 . CASSLGSRGETQYF TGTGCCAGCAGTTTAGGATCACGGGGAGAGACCCAGTACTTC
TRBJ2-3 many TRBV4-2 . CASSQVRVDSNTQYF TGTGCCAGCAGCCAAGTCAGGGTAGATTCGAATACGCAGTATTTT
TRBJ2-1 few TRBV20-1 . CSARKWGLEFGEQFF TGCAGTGCTCGTAAGTGGGGCCTAGAATTTGGTGAGCAGTTCTTC
TRBJ1-5 many TRBV6-5 . CASSYEREPNQPQHF TGTGCCAGCAGTTATGAGAGGGAACCCAATCAGCCCCAGCATTTT
TRBJ2-7 . TRBV28 TRBD2 CASSIGGLVPQYEQYF TGTGCCAGCAGTATTGGGGGACTAGTCCCCCAATACGAGCAGTACTTC
TRBJ1-2 many TRBV12-3/TRBV12-4 . CASRLGARYGYTF TGTGCCAGCAGGTTAGGGGCGCGCTATGGCTACACCTTC
TRBJ2-5 many TRBV29-1 TRBD2 CSVEGTSQYQETQYF TGCAGCGTTGAAGGGACTAGTCAGTACCAAGAGACCCAGTACTTC
TRBJ2-1 . TRBV11-2 TRBD1 CASSLFLPSAGGFNEQFF TGTGCCAGCAGCTTATTTTTACCCTCGGCAGGGGGTTTTAATGAGCAGTTCTTC
TRBJ1-2 . TRBV29-1 . CSVEDILYGYTF TGCAGCGTTGAAGATATCCTTTATGGCTACACCTTC
TRBJ2-2 few TRBV20-1 TRBD2 CSARALAGDTGELFF TGCAGTGCTAGAGCCCTAGCGGGAGACACCGGGGAGCTGTTTTTT
TRBJ2-2 many TRBV7-9 . CASSFAGAANTGELFF TGTGCCAGCAGCTTCGCAGGGGCGGCGAACACCGGGGAGCTGTTTTTT
TRBJ2-1 many TRBV5-1 TRBD2 CASSLFPAGGYNEQFF TGCGCCAGCAGCTTGTTTCCAGCGGGAGGGTACAATGAGCAGTTCTTC
TRBJ2-5 many TRBV7-2 . CASSPGLLRETQYF TGTGCCAGCAGCCCCGGCCTGTTGCGGGAGACCCAGTACTTC
TRBJ2-1 many TRBV5-1 TRBD2 CASSLEPGLAEGGNEQFF TGCGCCAGCAGCTTGGAGCCGGGACTAGCGGAGGGGGGGAATGAGCAGTTCTTC
TRBJ2-1 many TRBV4-1 TRBD2 CASSHLYSGKPYNEQFF TGCGCCAGCAGCCATCTCTATAGCGGGAAACCCTACAATGAGCAGTTCTTC
TRBJ2-2 many TRBV18 . CASSLARLANTGELFF TGTGCCAGCTCACTAGCAAGACTAGCGAACACCGGGGAGCTGTTTTTT
TRBJ2-5 many TRBV4-2 . CASSQNGEETQYF TGTGCCAGCAGCCAAAATGGGGAAGAGACCCAGTACTTC
TRBJ2-7 many TRBV5-1 TRBD2 CASSPGLAKEQYF TGCGCCAGTTCGCCGGGACTAGCGAAAGAGCAGTACTTC
TRBJ2-2 few TRBV5-1 . CASTHAGPGELFF TGCGCCAGCACCCACGCGGGCCCCGGGGAGCTGTTTTTT
TRBJ2-7 . TRBV12-3/TRBV12-4 . CASSFVGAGSYEQYF TGTGCCAGCAGTTTCGTCGGAGCAGGGTCCTACGAGCAGTACTTC
TRBJ2-7 many TRBV12-3/TRBV12-4 . CASKLLTSGHEQYF TGTGCCAGCAAACTGCTGACGTCCGGCCACGAGCAGTACTTC
TRBJ1-4 many TRBV5-1 TRBD1 CASSLFPPGGTTNEKLFF TGCGCCAGCAGCTTGTTCCCTCCAGGGGGTACCACTAATGAAAAACTGTTTTTT
TRBJ2-3 many TRBV5-1 TRBD2 CASSSPGLAGSSTDTQYF TGCGCCAGCAGCTCACCGGGACTAGCGGGTTCTAGCACAGATACGCAGTATTTT
TRBJ2-6 many TRBV27 TRBD1 CASSGTGGLSGANVLTF TGTGCCAGCAGCGGGACAGGGGGACTCTCTGGGGCCAACGTCCTGACTTTC
TRBJ2-2 few TRBV15 TRBD1 CATSPGGRIGELFF TGTGCCACCAGCCCAGGGGGCCGCATCGGGGAGCTGTTTTTT
TRBJ2-3 few TRBV5-1 TRBD1 CASSIQGASDTQYF TGCGCCAGCAGCATACAGGGGGCTTCAGATACGCAGTATTTT
TRBJ2-7 many TRBV12-3/TRBV12-4 TRBD2 CASSSRGGPDYEQYF TGTGCCAGCAGTTCCCGGGGGGGGCCCGACTACGAGCAGTACTTC
TRBJ2-3 many TRBV20-1 TRBD2 CSAPDSGRGADTQYF TGCAGTGCCCCTGATAGCGGGCGGGGGGCCGATACGCAGTATTTT
TRBJ2-3 many TRBV10-3 TRBD2 CAISAGTSGGYTDTQYF TGTGCCATCAGTGCCGGGACTAGCGGGGGTTACACAGATACGCAGTATTTT
TRBJ1-2 few TRBV5-1 . CASSWGRGNYGYTF TGCGCCAGCAGCTGGGGAAGGGGGAACTATGGCTACACCTTC
TRBJ1-2 . TRBV7-9 . CASSLIDGYYGYTF TGTGCCAGCAGCCTTATTGACGGATACTATGGCTACACCTTC